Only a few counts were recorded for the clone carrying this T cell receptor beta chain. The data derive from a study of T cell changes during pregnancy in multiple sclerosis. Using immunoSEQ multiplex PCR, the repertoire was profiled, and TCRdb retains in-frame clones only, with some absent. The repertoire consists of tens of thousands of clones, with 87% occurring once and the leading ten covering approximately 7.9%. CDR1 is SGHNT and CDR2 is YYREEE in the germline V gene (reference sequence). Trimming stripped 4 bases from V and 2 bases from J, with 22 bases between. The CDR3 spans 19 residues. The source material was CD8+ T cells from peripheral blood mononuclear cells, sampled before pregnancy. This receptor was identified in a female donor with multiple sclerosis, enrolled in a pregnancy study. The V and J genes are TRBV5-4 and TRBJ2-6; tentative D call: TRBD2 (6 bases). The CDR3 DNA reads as TGTGCCAGCAGCCCCTTACCGGGACGCGGGGAAACTGGGGCCAACGTCCTGACTTTC. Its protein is CASSPLPGRGETGANVLTF.